This entry lists 20 T cell receptor beta chains sequenced from one sample in a study of T-cell reconstitution after alpha-beta-depleted transplantation in children. Unique molecular identifiers were incorporated during preparation of the TCRbeta library. TCRdb redid the calling of the PCR reads with MiXCR, one entry per CDR3 protein. The sample shows a few hundred thousand distinct CDR3 sequences, 25% to 30% of them seen only once. The sequencing used PBMCs, collected before TCRalphabeta/CD19-depleted stem cell transplant. These receptors were obtained from a boy in the first two years of life with Wiskott-Aldrich syndrome, due to receive a stem cell transplant.

This clonotype showed up just a few times. The rearrangement links TRBV5-1 to TRBJ1-2; D gene ambiguous. The germline CDR1 and CDR2 sequences are SGHRS and YFSETQ. V gave up 2 bases and J gave up 2 bases, with 10 bases separating them. The CDR3 consists of 14 residues. The CDR3, as DNA: TGCGCCAGCAGCTTAGTAGGAGAAAACTATGGCTACACCTTC. Translation gives CASSLVGENYGYTF.

This chain links TRBV6-5 with TRBJ1-5; the D is unclear. The CDR3 consists of 13 residues. With 0 bases removed from V and 6 bases from J, the gap between germline ends came to 6 bases. Per germline, CDR1 MNHEY and CDR2 SVGAGI. CDR3 protein: CASSYSRIQPQHF. The CDR3 DNA is TGTGCCAGCAGTTACTCGAGAATTCAGCCCCAGCATTTT.

The chain combines TRBV5-1 with TRBJ1-1; 8 bases match TRBD1. This CDR3 has 15 residues. Germline CDR1 reads SGHRS; CDR2 reads YFSETQ. V dropped 4 bases and J dropped 7; count of bases not matched to a gene: 12. The CDR3 DNA follows: TGCGCCAGCAGCCCCCGGGGACAGGTGGCCAATGAAGCTTTCTTT. Residues: CASSPRGQVANEAFF.

The chain employs TRBV27 and TRBJ2-1; TRBD1 agrees at 9 bases. After removal of 5 bases from V and 7 bases from J, the junction contained 6 bases not matched to a gene. CDR3 length: 14 residues. Per germline, CDR1 MNHEY and CDR2 SMNVEV (reference sequence). The CDR3 nucleotides are TGTGCCAGCAGTATTACAGGGGGCGGGAATGAGCAGTTCTTC. Its protein product is CASSITGGGNEQFF.

This clonotype was observed a handful of times. Written as DNA, the CDR3 is TGTGCCAGCAGTCTCACAACGAATCAGCCCCAGCATTTT. Protein product: CASSLTTNQPQHF. This chain uses TRBV27 with TRBJ1-5; D unresolved. The CDR3 sequence is 13 residues long. Per germline, CDR1 MNHEY and CDR2 SMNVEV (reference sequence). V shed 5 bases and J shed 4 bases, with 9 bases lying between them.

The chain joins TRBV6-1 to TRBJ2-7; possible D gene TRBD2, 7 bases. The V gene's germline CDR1 is MNHNS and CDR2 SASEGT. This CDR3 contains 13 residues. V shed 11 bases and J shed 7 bases, with 21 bases lying between them. CDR3 residues: CASRAGAGGEQYF. In nucleotides, the CDR3 is TGTGCCTCCCGGGCGGGGGCCGGGGGAGAGCAGTACTTC.

This clonotype was seen once. The chain recombines TRBV7-9 with TRBJ1-4; D call uncertain. The germline V gene encodes CDR1 SEHNR and CDR2 FQNEAQ (reference sequence). There are 15 residues in the CDR3. The V gene lost 5 bases and the J gene lost 6 bases, with 16 bases spanning the gap. Here the CDR3 DNA reads TGTGCCAGCAGCCTCGGCTCCCCCGGTTATGAAAAACTGTTTTTT. Its protein product is CASSLGSPGYEKLFF.

The chain recombines TRBV29-1 with TRBJ2-1; 7 nucleotides line up with TRBD2. V dropped 4 bases and J dropped 0; count of bases not matched to a gene: 9. This CDR3 contains 16 residues. The germline CDR1 and CDR2 sequences are SQVTM and ANQGSEA. CDR3 in amino acids: CSVVIRGGSSYNEQFF. The CDR3 DNA reads as TGCAGCGTTGTTATTAGGGGCGGGAGCTCCTACAATGAGCAGTTCTTC.

This clonotype was detected a few times. This rearrangement joins TRBV20-1 to TRBJ2-3, with 11 bases lining up with TRBD2. Losses at the gene ends were 6 bases for V and 5 bases for J; bases not matched to a gene: 16. Germline CDR1 DFQATT, CDR2 SNEGSKA (reference sequence). This CDR3 has 17 amino acids. The CDR3 loop is CSAEHSSGLAGQDTQYF. The CDR3, as DNA: TGCAGTGCGGAACATTCGTCTGGACTAGCGGGTCAAGATACGCAGTATTTT.

This chain uses TRBV7-2 with TRBJ2-3; a possible D gene is TRBD2 (6 bases). The CDR3 spans 15 residues. V gave up 2 bases and J gave up 2 bases, with 11 bases separating them. Germline loops: CDR1 SGHTA, CDR2 FQGNSA. CDR3 DNA: TGTGCCAGCAGCTTACGGCTAGCGCCCACAGATACGCAGTATTTT. Its translation is CASSLRLAPTDTQYF.

This clonotype came up a few times. J is TRBJ1-2 and V is TRBV5-6; D uncertain. CDR1 and CDR2 from the germline V gene are SGHDT and YYEEEE. V shed 4 bases and J shed 4 bases, with 11 bases lying between them. The CDR3 has 13 residues. CDR3 DNA sequence: TGTGCCAGCAGCATAGGACGGCTCTATGGCTACACCTTC. Translated: CASSIGRLYGYTF.

This clonotype was found a few times. The rearrangement uses TRBV27 and TRBJ2-5; 8 bases line up with TRBD1. The CDR3 runs 16 residues. The germline gives CDR1 MNHEY, CDR2 SMNVEV (reference sequence). V shed 4 bases and J 5 bases; nucleotides not matched to a gene: 12. The CDR3 DNA reads TGTGCCAGCAGTTACGACCGGACAGGGTCCTGGGAGACCCAGTACTTC. This gives the protein CASSYDRTGSWETQYF.

This clonotype was seen a few times. This CDR3 is CATKRASYNEQFF. The CDR3 region has the DNA TGTGCCACCAAGCGGGCCTCCTACAATGAGCAGTTCTTC. The chain joins TRBV27 to TRBJ2-1, with D perhaps TRBD2 (6 bases). The CDR3 contains 13 residues. The germline V gene encodes CDR1 MNHEY and CDR2 SMNVEV (reference sequence). The V end was cut by 10 bases, the J end by 0 bases, with 10 bases between.

V is TRBV6-1 and J is TRBJ1-1; possibly TRBD1 for D (6 bases). Per the germline V gene, CDR1 is MNHNS and CDR2 is SASEGT. The ends were cut back, 5 bases at V and 1 base at J, with 11 bases in the middle. CDR3 length: 14 residues. CDR3 in amino acids: CASSRRGENTEAFF. For the CDR3, the DNA is TGTGCCAGCAGTCGCAGGGGAGAGAACACTGAAGCTTTCTTT.

This clonotype has just a few counts. This rearrangement joins TRBV7-2 to TRBJ2-7; 8 bases fit TRBD2. The germline V gene encodes CDR1 SGHTA and CDR2 FQGNSA. The CDR3 is made up of 18 amino acids. V dropped 0 bases and J dropped 2; count of bases not matched to a gene: 12. The CDR3 nucleotides read TGTGCCAGCAGCTTAGCAATGATTAGCGGGACGGTTACCTACGAGCAGTACTTC. This gives the protein CASSLAMISGTVTYEQYF.

J is TRBJ1-1 and V is TRBV11-2, with a tentative D call TRBD1 (5 bases). Germline assignment: CDR1 SGHAT and CDR2 FQNNGV. This CDR3 comprises 18 residues. V was clipped by 4 bases and J by 1 base, with 22 bases between them. CDR3 DNA: TGTGCCAGCAGCTCCCTTAGGGGTCCTCGGAAAAGGAACACTGAAGCTTTCTTT. Translated: CASSSLRGPRKRNTEAFF.

This chain links TRBV7-2 with TRBJ2-3; 7 bases are shared with TRBD2. CDR3 length equals 16 residues. Germline CDR1 and CDR2: SGHTA and FQGNSA. V lost 5 bases, J lost 0 bases, and 8 bases stayed unmatched. The CDR3 DNA reads TGTGCCAGCAGCCTGGGACTATCCTTCAGCACAGATACGCAGTATTTT. Translated: CASSLGLSFSTDTQYF.

Ten or more counts support this clonotype. CDR3 loop: CASSLADSYEQYF. DNA of the CDR3: TGTGCCAGCAGCTTAGCGGACAGCTACGAGCAGTACTTC. This sequence joins TRBV7-8 and TRBJ2-7; D is possibly TRBD1 (6 bases). Trimming cost V 0 bases and J 3 bases, with 6 bases left between them. The germline V gene has CDR1 SGHVS and CDR2 FQNEAQ. CDR3 length: 13 amino acids.

Remarks on this clonotype: An end of the junction differs from the germline gene, which may be a read error. The DNA for the CDR3 is TGCGCCAGCAGCCAAGACTCAGGGTACAACAGTCAGTACTTC. This sequence encodes CASSQDSGYNSQYF. The chain has TRBV4-1 and TRBJ2-4, with D maybe TRBD1 (5 bases). The germline gives CDR1 MGHRA, CDR2 YSYEKL. This CDR3 has 14 residues.

V is TRBV20-1 and J is TRBJ2-2; 9 bases line up with TRBD2. This CDR3 is built from 17 residues. Germline loops: CDR1 DFQATT, CDR2 SNEGSKA (reference sequence). The V segment lost 3 bases and the J segment 4 bases; nucleotides outside the gene matches: 12. Written as DNA, the CDR3 is TGCAGTGCTAGGGCGGGGTTTAGCGGGAGTGGCACCGGGGAGCTGTTTTTT. As protein: CSARAGFSGSGTGELFF.